The source of this T cell receptor (beta chain) is a study of metastatic and nonmetastatic thyroid tumors. On the study more broadly: Blood and tumor or nodule tissue repertoires from malignant and benign thyroid patients were compared.

V lost 5 bases to trimming and J lost 1 base; unmatched junction nucleotides: 9. This CDR3 contains 16 residues. Germline values: CDR1 MNHNS, CDR2 SASEGT. By sample fraction, this clone is medium-sized (0.01 to 0.1%). Until they underwent thyroid surgery, no patient had received any treatment. Per the authors' pipeline: Variation in CDR3 across clinicopathological groups served as the basis for constructing a distant-metastasis classifier in papillary thyroid cancer. Via MiXCR, TCRdb re-called the PCR reads. These V and J calls are TCRdb output, not the study's own analysis. The sample gives some 10,000 clones, 20% to 30% of which show up once; around 9.5% is in the top ten.

The sequenced material came from tumor tissue. This clonotype was sampled from a female donor with papillary thyroid cancer or a benign thyroid nodule (not recorded which). Some clones in this sample may be carry-over from other donors' samples. The rearrangement links TRBV6-1 to TRBJ2-5, with 8 bases identical to TRBD1. The CDR3 region is CASSSPDRVTQETQYF. CDR3 DNA: TGTGCCAGCAGTTCCCCGGACAGGGTCACCCAAGAGACCCAGTACTTC.